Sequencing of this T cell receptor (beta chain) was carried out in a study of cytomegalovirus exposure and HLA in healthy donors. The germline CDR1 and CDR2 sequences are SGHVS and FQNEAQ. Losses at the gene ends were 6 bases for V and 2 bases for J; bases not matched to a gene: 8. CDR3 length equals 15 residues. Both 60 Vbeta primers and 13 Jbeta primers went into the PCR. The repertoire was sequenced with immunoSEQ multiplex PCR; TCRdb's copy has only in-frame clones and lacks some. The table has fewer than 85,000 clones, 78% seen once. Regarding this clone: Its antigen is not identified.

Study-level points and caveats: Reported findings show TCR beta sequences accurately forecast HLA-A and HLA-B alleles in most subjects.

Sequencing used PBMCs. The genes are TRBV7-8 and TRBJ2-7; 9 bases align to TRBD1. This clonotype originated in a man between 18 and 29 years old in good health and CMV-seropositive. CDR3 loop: CASSRGQGVTYEQYF. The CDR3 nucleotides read TGTGCCAGCAGTCGGGGACAGGGAGTGACCTACGAGCAGTACTTC.